This TCR beta chain was retrieved from a study of T cells in Graves' hyperthyroidism and ophthalmopathy. There were TCR beta CDR3 regions amplified from RNA transcripts. Using the HTBI primer set, a first-round RT-PCR was run on the TCR CDR3. TCRdb reprocessed the multiplex PCR reads via MiXCR and lists one record per CDR3 protein. Of around 420,000 distinct CDR3 sequences in the sample, 15% to 19% are singletons; the top ten hold roughly 7.7%. No ophthalmopathy progression within 18 months constituted stable Graves' hyperthyroidism. Uncontrolled infections, other autoimmune diseases, pregnancy or lactation led to exclusion of patients. General study points: Within blood appeared most thyroid clonotypes that had expanded above 0.001. Model-based prediction identified ophthalmopathy a median 6.5 months prior to its onset.

This clonotype was counted between two and nine times. The target antigen is unknown. The junction differs from germline at one of its ends, possibly a read error. The CDR3 sequence is 15 residues long. The germline V gene has CDR1 KGHDR and CDR2 SFDVKD. The chain uses TRBV24-1 and TRBJ2-2; TRBD2 aligns across 8 bases. The TCR comes from a woman aged 18-30 years with Graves' hyperthyroidism. The sample comprised blood. For the CDR3, the DNA is TGTGCCACCACCGACTCGCGGGAGGACACCGGGGAGCTGCTTTTT. As protein: CATTDSREDTGELLF.